The 22 T cell receptor beta chains listed next were all sequenced from one sample in a study of T cells in tuberculosis. Clones were read by immunoSEQ multiplex PCR, and TCRdb kept only the in-frame ones, dropping some. The table includes roughly 30,000 clones, roughly nine tenths detected once. Sequencing was done on a sample of PBMCs. These receptor sequences come from a donor between 10 and 35 years old with latent tuberculosis or without tuberculosis infection.

J is TRBJ2-7 and V is TRBV7-2, with D perhaps TRBD2 (6 bases). The V end lost 5 bases, the J end lost 10 bases, and 18 bases lay between the germline ends. CDR1 SGHTA and CDR2 FQGNSA come from the germline V gene. The CDR3 contains 13 residues. The CDR3 DNA reads TGTGCCAGCAGCGCCACCTCGGGACTCCCACAGTACTTC. Translating gives CASSATSGLPQYF.

This clone was observed once. V gene TRBV4-1 combines with J gene TRBJ2-1; 7 bases fit TRBD2. The ends lost 1 base at V and 8 bases at J; junction bases unmatched: 8. The germline V gene has CDR1 MGHRA and CDR2 YSYEKL. This CDR3 has 15 amino acids. In DNA, the CDR3 is TGCGCCAGCAGCCAAGCGGGCGCAGGGAGGGATGAGCAGTTCTTC. The encoded protein is CASSQAGAGRDEQFF.

The rearrangement uses TRBV5-5 and TRBJ2-7; tentatively, D is TRBD1 (5 bases). V lost 0 bases, J lost 2 bases, and 15 bases lay in between. The CDR3 has 16 amino acids. Germline V lookup: CDR1 SGHKS, CDR2 YYEKEE (reference sequence). Here the CDR3 reads CASSLGQVQGTYEQYF. The CDR3, as DNA: TGTGCCAGCAGCTTGGGGCAAGTTCAGGGTACCTACGAGCAGTACTTC.

The chain joins TRBV19 to TRBJ1-1, with D perhaps matching TRBD1 (5 bases). The length of the CDR3 is 13 residues. CDR1 is LNHDA, CDR2 SQIVND, per germline (reference sequence). V lost 4 bases to trimming and J lost 5 bases, with 11 bases between them. CDR3 amino acids: CASSTGRWTEAFF. The CDR3 nucleotides read TGTGCCAGTAGTACAGGGAGGTGGACTGAAGCTTTCTTT.

The V call is TRBV7-2, the J call TRBJ2-7; a weak D match, TRBD2 (6 bases). The CDR3 is made up of 15 amino acids. V shed 9 bases and J shed 3 bases, with 21 bases lying between them. CDR1 is SGHTA and CDR2 is FQGNSA in the germline V gene. CDR3 nucleotide sequence: TGTGCCAGTCTAAGTTGGCGGCAGGGAGGCTACGAGCAGTACTTC. This translates into CASLSWRQGGYEQYF.

V and J are TRBV18 and TRBJ2-7, with 7 bases aligning to TRBD1. CDR3 length: 15 residues. Losses at the gene ends were 3 bases for V and 1 base for J; bases not matched to a gene: 6. Germline V gene sequence: CDR1 KGHSH, CDR2 LQKENI. The CDR3, as DNA: TGTGCCAGCTCACCGACCGGGACAGCATCCTACGAGCAGTACTTC. Its translation: CASSPTGTASYEQYF.

The gene calls are TRBV18 and TRBJ1-1; D possibly corresponds to TRBD1 (6 bases). The CDR3 runs 13 residues. Per the germline V gene, CDR1 is KGHSH and CDR2 is LQKENI. With 3 bases removed from V and 7 bases from J, the gap between germline ends came to 12 bases. The chain's CDR3 is CASSPVQGDEAFF. CDR3 DNA: TGTGCCAGCTCACCGGTACAGGGAGATGAAGCTTTCTTT. The whole variable domain, filled in from reference TRBV18 and TRBJ1-1, reads NAGVMQNPRHLVRRRGQEARLRCSPMKGHSHVYWYRQLPEEGLKFMVYLQKENIIDESGMPKERFSAEFPKEGPSILRIQQVVRGDSAAYFCASSPVQGDEAFFGQGTRLTVV.

On this clone: At one of its ends the junction is not consistent with the germline gene, which may arise from a read error. The V call is TRBV7-9, the J call TRBJ2-4; D perhaps matches TRBD1 (7 bases). This CDR3 spans 14 amino acids. Germline-derived CDR1 and CDR2 are SEHNR and FQNEAQ (reference sequence). CDR3 in amino acids: CASSRVGQGGIPNF. As DNA, the CDR3 is TGTGCCAGCAGCCGTGTGGGGCAGGGGGGTATACCGAACTTC.

The chain has TRBV4-3 and TRBJ2-1, with TRBD2 identical over 11 bases. This CDR3 is 17 amino acids long. V lost 4 bases, J lost 9 bases, and 14 bases stayed unmatched. From germline, CDR1 is LGHNA and CDR2 YSLEER. The CDR3 DNA is TGCGCCAGCAGCCTTCCTGGGCTAGCGGGGGGAGGGGGTGAGCAGTTCTTC. Translated, it gives CASSLPGLAGGGGEQFF.

This clone was seen only once. The chain joins TRBV29-1 to TRBJ2-7, with a weak D call TRBD1 (5 bases). This CDR3 region has 13 residues. V lost 5 bases to trimming and J lost 6 bases, with 17 bases between them. Germline assignment: CDR1 SQVTM and CDR2 ANQGSEA. The CDR3 DNA follows: TGCAGCGTTCAAATATGGCAGGGTTCCGAGCAGTACTTC. Its protein product is CSVQIWQGSEQYF.

The chain links TRBV5-1 to TRBJ2-2, with D hard to call. The length of the CDR3 is 13 residues. Trimming shortened V by 4 bases and J by 1 base, and 5 bases separated the two germline ends. Germline loops: CDR1 SGHRS, CDR2 YFSETQ. DNA of the CDR3: TGCGCCAGCAGCGCACAGAACACCGGGGAGCTGTTTTTT. This encodes CASSAQNTGELFF.

The rearrangement links TRBV11-2 to TRBJ2-3; possible D gene TRBD1, 7 bases. CDR1 and CDR2 (germline): SGHAT, FQNNGV. Trimming left V 8 bases short and J 2 bases short, with 14 bases between. The length of the CDR3 is 14 residues. DNA for the CDR3: TGTGCCAGCGGGGGGACAGCGTACACAGATACGCAGTATTTT. This gives the protein CASGGTAYTDTQYF.

This clone was found once. This chain connects TRBV5-1 to TRBJ2-3; tentatively, D is TRBD1 (5 bases). This CDR3 spans 14 amino acids. The germline CDR1 and CDR2 sequences are SGHRS and YFSETQ. V lost 0 bases to trimming and J lost 1 base, with 6 bases between them. The CDR3 sequence: CASSLGRGTDTQYF. DNA for the CDR3: TGCGCCAGCAGCTTGGGCAGGGGCACAGATACGCAGTATTTT.

CDR3 sequence: CASSQPGGGGTDTQYF. The CDR3 nucleotides are TGCGCCAGCAGCCAACCTGGCGGGGGAGGGACAGATACGCAGTATTTT. This chain joins TRBV4-1 and TRBJ2-3; 7 bases agree with TRBD2. The CDR3 runs to 16 residues. Per the germline V gene, CDR1 is MGHRA and CDR2 is YSYEKL. The V and J ends lost 2 bases and 3 bases, in that order; junction bases with no gene match: 8.

This chain uses TRBV7-9 with TRBJ1-4, with 7 bases identical to TRBD1. Per germline, CDR1 SEHNR and CDR2 FQNEAQ (reference sequence). J lost 8 bases, V lost 5 bases, and 8 bases had no gene match. This CDR3 spans 14 amino acids. The CDR3, as DNA: TGTGCCAGCAGCCGTGACAGGGTAGGAGAAAAACTGTTTTTT. Its protein is CASSRDRVGEKLFF.

The rearrangement uses TRBV7-7 and TRBJ2-7, with D maybe TRBD1 (5 bases). This CDR3 region has 13 residues. The V end was cut by 2 bases, the J end by 2 bases, with 7 bases between. The germline V gene has CDR1 SSHAT and CDR2 FNYEAQ (reference sequence). The CDR3 spells CASSLTGAYEQYF. The CDR3 region has the DNA TGTGCCAGCAGCTTAACAGGTGCCTACGAGCAGTACTTC. Full variable domain (rest looked up from reference TRBV7-7 and TRBJ2-7): GAGVSQSPRYKVTKRGQDVTLRCDPISSHATLYWYQQALGQGPEFLTYFNYEAQPDKSGLPSDRFSAERPEGSISTLTIQRTEQRDSAMYRCASSLTGAYEQYFGPGTRLTVT.

The chain combines TRBV30 with TRBJ1-2; 11 nucleotides align to TRBD1. Germline CDR1 GTSNPN, CDR2 SVGIG (reference sequence). Trimming cost V 4 bases and J 4 bases; bases outside gene matches: 20. CDR3 length equals 19 residues. This CDR3 reads CAWTKGGLDRGRGPYGYTF. The CDR3 DNA is TGTGCCTGGACGAAGGGGGGCCTGGACAGGGGGCGGGGACCCTATGGCTACACCTTC.

The chain couples TRBV6-6 to TRBJ2-7; perhaps TRBD1 as D (5 bases). Trimming removed 1 base from V and 4 bases from J, with 8 bases in between. The CDR3 has 13 amino acids. Germline V gene data show CDR1 as MNHNY and CDR2 as SVGAGI (reference sequence). CDR3 nucleotide sequence: TGTGCCAGCAGTTACTTGACAGTATACGAGCAGTACTTC. The encoded protein is CASSYLTVYEQYF.

This sequence joins TRBV7-9 and TRBJ1-2; D not resolved. The CDR3 is made up of 15 amino acids. Germline CDR1 SEHNR, CDR2 FQNEAQ (reference sequence). V shed 4 bases and J shed 3 bases, with 15 bases lying between them. The CDR3 loop is CASSSDLIRDYGYTF. DNA for the CDR3: TGTGCCAGCAGCTCAGACTTAATAAGAGACTATGGCTACACCTTC.

The gene calls are TRBV10-3 and TRBJ2-1; 7 bases map to TRBD2. The CDR3 totals 17 residues. J gave up 0 bases and V 10 bases, and 15 bases lay outside the gene matches. The germline V gene encodes CDR1 ENHRY and CDR2 SYGVKD. CDR3 residues: CATAQWGGYRSYNEQFF. As DNA, the CDR3 is TGTGCCACCGCACAGTGGGGGGGTTACCGCTCCTACAATGAGCAGTTCTTC.

In nucleotides, the CDR3 is TGTGCCAGCAGCATGGGACAGCGCGACTACGAGCAGTACTTC. Protein: CASSMGQRDYEQYF. The chain employs TRBV5-4 and TRBJ2-7, with 7 bases that match TRBD1. The CDR3 totals 14 residues. The germline gives CDR1 SGHNT, CDR2 YYREEE (reference sequence). V lost 4 bases, J lost 3 bases, and 7 bases stayed unmatched.

The chain carries TRBV6-5 and TRBJ1-1; D remains ambiguous. The CDR3 has 15 amino acids. The germline V and J ends were trimmed by 7 bases and 1 base, with 16 bases remaining between them. The germline gives CDR1 MNHEY, CDR2 SVGAGI. The CDR3 nucleotides read TGTGCCAGCACCCTATCTGAGAGACAGAACACTGAAGCTTTCTTT. This gives the protein CASTLSERQNTEAFF.